Below, 10 T cell receptor beta chains from the same sample are listed, as sequenced in a study of human T cells and chemical hapten exposure. As for time point: patch test 2, 6 weeks after DPC sensitization. Treatment meaning: therapeutic diphenylcyclopropenone sensitization with weekly scalp DPC. TCRdb processed the RACE reads anew with MiXCR; each CDR3 protein has one entry. The sample contains under 450,000 distinct CDR3 sequences, about 6.9% of which appear only once. This sample comprised whole blood, obtained in connection with sensitization to the hapten diphenylcyclopropenone (DPC). The source is a young woman with alopecia areata. Some clones in this sample may be carry-over from other donors' samples.

There are a few counts of this clonotype. This chain's CDR3 is CSAARGVAYEQYF. In DNA, the CDR3 is TGCAGTGCCGCCCGAGGGGTTGCCTACGAGCAGTACTTC. J is TRBJ2-7 and V is TRBV20-1; D assignment may be TRBD1 or TRBD2 (5 bases each). The germline V gene encodes CDR1 DFQATT and CDR2 SNEGSKA (reference sequence). This CDR3 has 13 amino acids. The V end was cut by 6 bases, the J end by 2 bases, with 14 bases between.

This clonotype was picked up many times. The chain couples TRBV20-1 to TRBJ1-6, with 7 bases fitting TRBD1. With 8 bases clipped from V and 2 bases from J, the junction kept 6 bases outside the gene matches. The CDR3 spans 14 residues. The germline V gene encodes CDR1 DFQATT and CDR2 SNEGSKA (reference sequence). CDR3 amino acids: CSRWDRPYNSPLHF. The CDR3 nucleotides are TGCAGTCGTTGGGACAGACCCTATAATTCACCCCTCCACTTT.

This clonotype was seen ten or more times. The V gene is TRBV5-4, the J gene TRBJ2-2, with TRBD2 matching over 7 bases. The V segment lost 7 bases and the J segment 4 bases; nucleotides outside the gene matches: 7. Germline lookup yields CDR1 SGHNT and CDR2 YYREEE (reference sequence). The CDR3 contains 14 residues. CDR3 nucleotide sequence: TGTGCCAGCCGGGGGGAGTCTGGCACCGGGGAGCTGTTTTTT. Its translation: CASRGESGTGELFF.

This clonotype appeared a few times. V is TRBV24-1 and J is TRBJ2-5; 11 bases match TRBD2. This CDR3 spans 16 amino acids. The germline gives CDR1 KGHDR, CDR2 SFDVKD. With V trimmed by 3 bases and J by 0 bases, 2 bases remained unmatched. For the CDR3, the DNA is TGTGCCACCAGTGATCCTAGCGGGGGGCACCAAGAGACCCAGTACTTC. It encodes CATSDPSGGHQETQYF.

This chain links TRBV7-6 with TRBJ2-7; 8 nucleotides match TRBD2. Germline lookup yields CDR1 SGHVS and CDR2 FNYEAQ. This CDR3 contains 15 residues. The ends lost 5 bases at V and 3 bases at J; junction bases unmatched: 9. The CDR3 region has the DNA TGTGCCAGCAGCACCCCGAGCGGGAGTTTCTACGAGCAGTACTTC. Protein sequence: CASSTPSGSFYEQYF.

This clonotype was counted only a few times. The CDR3 region has the DNA TGTGCCAGCCAAACTTTGACGTTTGAAAACACTGAAGCTTTCTTT. As protein: CASQTLTFENTEAFF. This chain links TRBV12-3 or TRBV12-4 with TRBJ1-1; the D is unclear. The CDR3 covers 15 residues. Trimming took 8 bases from V and 2 from J, leaving 18 bases between them.

The gene calls are TRBV4-3 and TRBJ2-7; 8 bases fit TRBD2. The V gene's germline CDR1 is LGHNA and CDR2 YSLEER. Germline trimming cut 3 bases from V and 6 bases from J; bases unmatched to any gene: 13. The CDR3 is 16 amino acids. CDR3 residues: CASSQERGIHPTEQYF. The CDR3 DNA sequence: TGCGCCAGCAGCCAGGAGCGGGGGATTCACCCCACCGAGCAGTACTTC.

This clonotype was seen a few times. CDR3 in amino acids: CASRAGPEAFF. CDR3 sequence (DNA): TGTGCCAGCAGGGCAGGGCCTGAAGCTTTCTTT. This chain links TRBV7-9 with TRBJ1-1, with D maybe TRBD1 (5 bases). CDR3 size: 11 residues. V dropped 6 bases and J dropped 6 bases, with 8 bases sitting between them. Germline assignment: CDR1 SEHNR and CDR2 FQNEAQ (reference sequence).

V is TRBV11-2 and J is TRBJ2-3; D remains unclear. Germline V lookup: CDR1 SGHAT, CDR2 FQNNGV. Trimming stripped 0 bases from V and 4 bases from J, with 14 bases between. The CDR3 length is 16 residues. The CDR3 spells CASSLDMRMSADTQYF. CDR3 DNA sequence: TGTGCCAGCAGCTTAGACATGAGGATGAGCGCAGATACGCAGTATTTT.

This clonotype has at least ten counts. The chain links TRBV5-6 to TRBJ1-4; D is undetermined. Trimming stripped 0 bases from V and 7 bases from J, with 13 bases between. Germline V lookup: CDR1 SGHDT, CDR2 YYEEEE. The CDR3 is 15 residues long. CDR3 coding DNA: TGTGCCAGCAGCTTGGGGTCAGGATCCGGTGAAAAACTGTTTTTT. It is translated as CASSLGSGSGEKLFF.